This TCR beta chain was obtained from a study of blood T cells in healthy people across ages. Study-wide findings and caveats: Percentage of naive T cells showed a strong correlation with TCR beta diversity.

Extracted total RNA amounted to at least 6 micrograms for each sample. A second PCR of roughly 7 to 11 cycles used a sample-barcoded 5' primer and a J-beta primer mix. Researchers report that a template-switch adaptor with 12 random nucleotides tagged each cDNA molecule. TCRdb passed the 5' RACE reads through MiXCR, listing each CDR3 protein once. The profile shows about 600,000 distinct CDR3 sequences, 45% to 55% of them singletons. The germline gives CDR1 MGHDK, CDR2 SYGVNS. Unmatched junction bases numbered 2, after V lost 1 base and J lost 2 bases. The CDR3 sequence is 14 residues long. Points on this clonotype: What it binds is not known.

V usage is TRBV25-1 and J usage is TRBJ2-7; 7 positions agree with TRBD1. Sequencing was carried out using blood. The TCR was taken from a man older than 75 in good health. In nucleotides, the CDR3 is TGTGCCAGCAGTGAATCCGGGACAGCCTACGAGCAGTACTTC. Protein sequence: CASSESGTAYEQYF.